A selection of T cell receptor beta chains follows, all from one sample in a study of cytomegalovirus exposure and HLA in healthy donors. The method was immunoSEQ multiplex PCR; TCRdb's version includes in-frame clones alone and lacks a portion of them. The sample has about 300,000 clones, approximately 88% seen once. Sequencing input: PBMCs. The receptors here all came from a woman aged 18-30 years in good health and CMV-seronegative. Each CDR3 is given with its conserved first and last residue. Fields, in order: D gene, V gene, J gene, clone size, CDR3 DNA, CDR3 protein. The D gene is left open where the match is weak. Expanded clones are given a class, and other clones once, few, many or no size at all.

d_gene: TRBD2; v_gene: TRBV5-1; j_gene: TRBJ2-1; abundance: .; CDR3nt: TGCGCCAGCAGCTGGGGACTAGCGGGAGTTGGGCCAAACTCCTACAATGAGCAGTTCTTC; CDR3aa: CASSWGLAGVGPNSYNEQFF
d_gene: TRBD1; v_gene: TRBV15; j_gene: TRBJ1-2; abundance: .; CDR3nt: TGTGCCACCAGCCTGGAGGGACAGACCTTCCACTATGGCTACACCTTC; CDR3aa: CATSLEGQTFHYGYTF
d_gene: .; v_gene: TRBV30; j_gene: TRBJ2-3; abundance: few; CDR3nt: TGTGCCTGGAGTGTAAGATTAGCGGCCACAGATACGCAGTATTTT; CDR3aa: CAWSVRLAATDTQYF
d_gene: TRBD2; v_gene: TRBV4-3; j_gene: TRBJ2-1; abundance: .; CDR3nt: TGCGCCAGCAGCCAAGAAGCGGGAGGGCCTGGCAATGAGCAGTTCTTC; CDR3aa: CASSQEAGGPGNEQFF
d_gene: .; v_gene: TRBV25-1; j_gene: TRBJ2-7; abundance: once; CDR3nt: TGTGCCAGCAGTGACTTCGCAGACTCCTACGAGCAGTACTTC; CDR3aa: CASSDFADSYEQYF
d_gene: TRBD1; v_gene: TRBV7-2; j_gene: TRBJ2-7; abundance: .; CDR3nt: TGTGCCAGCAGCTTAGGTTGGGACAGCAACGAGCAGTACTTC; CDR3aa: CASSLGWDSNEQYF
d_gene: TRBD2; v_gene: TRBV7-6; j_gene: TRBJ2-7; abundance: .; CDR3nt: TGTGCCAGCAGCCCCCTATCCCTCATACGGGAGGCTTACGAGCAGTACTTC; CDR3aa: CASSPLSLIREAYEQYF
d_gene: .; v_gene: TRBV7-2; j_gene: TRBJ1-5; abundance: .; CDR3nt: TGTGCCAGCAGCCAAAGCCACAGCAATCAGCCCCAGCATTTT; CDR3aa: CASSQSHSNQPQHF
d_gene: TRBD1; v_gene: TRBV5-6; j_gene: TRBJ2-2; abundance: .; CDR3nt: TGTGCCAGCAGCTTCCTAAAGGACAGGGCTCACACCGGGGAGCTGTTTTTT; CDR3aa: CASSFLKDRAHTGELFF
d_gene: .; v_gene: TRBV28; j_gene: TRBJ2-1; abundance: once; CDR3nt: TGTGCCAGCAGACTGACCGGGACAGGGTTAGCGGGAGGCCGGGTCAATGAGCAGTTCTTC; CDR3aa: CASRLTGTGLAGGRVNEQFF
d_gene: TRBD1; v_gene: TRBV18; j_gene: TRBJ1-5; abundance: .; CDR3nt: TGTGCCAGCTCACCCTCAGGGGGAAAAGGTGAGCCCCAGCATTTT; CDR3aa: CASSPSGGKGEPQHF
d_gene: TRBD2; v_gene: TRBV5-4; j_gene: TRBJ2-7; abundance: .; CDR3nt: TGTGCCAGCAGCTTAGAGACTAGCACGTACTTC; CDR3aa: CASSLETSTYF
d_gene: .; v_gene: TRBV4-1; j_gene: TRBJ2-3; abundance: .; CDR3nt: TGCGCCAGCAGTAACCTAGGGGGGGGCACAGATACGCAGTATTTT; CDR3aa: CASSNLGGGTDTQYF
d_gene: TRBD2; v_gene: TRBV4-1; j_gene: TRBJ2-7; abundance: .; CDR3nt: TGCGCCAGCAGCCAGGGAACCTTCCAAACTAGCGGGAGATACGAGCAGTACTTC; CDR3aa: CASSQGTFQTSGRYEQYF
d_gene: TRBD2; v_gene: TRBV11-2; j_gene: TRBJ2-1; abundance: .; CDR3nt: TGTGCCAGCAGCCGCAGCGGGAGCTATGCTGAGCAGTTCTTC; CDR3aa: CASSRSGSYAEQFF
d_gene: TRBD2; v_gene: TRBV5-6; j_gene: TRBJ2-2; abundance: .; CDR3nt: TGTGCCAGCAGAAAGCTTATAGCGGGACCCACCGGGGAGCTGTTTTTT; CDR3aa: CASRKLIAGPTGELFF
d_gene: .; v_gene: TRBV6-6; j_gene: TRBJ2-7; abundance: .; CDR3nt: TGTGCCAGCAGTTACTCGGGTCAGGAATCCTACGAGCAGTACTTC; CDR3aa: CASSYSGQESYEQYF
d_gene: .; v_gene: TRBV4-1; j_gene: TRBJ1-5; abundance: .; CDR3nt: TGCGCCAGCAGCGAGGACAACCATCAGCCCCAGCATTTT; CDR3aa: CASSEDNHQPQHF
d_gene: .; v_gene: TRBV5-1; j_gene: TRBJ1-1; abundance: .; CDR3nt: TGCGCCAGCAGCCTAGACAGTTTAGAAGCTTTCTTT; CDR3aa: CASSLDSLEAFF
d_gene: .; v_gene: TRBV19; j_gene: TRBJ1-2; abundance: .; CDR3nt: TGTGCCAGTAGAGGTTCGGGGGTTGGGAAAGGCTACACCTTC; CDR3aa: CASRGSGVGKGYTF
d_gene: .; v_gene: TRBV6-1; j_gene: TRBJ1-5; abundance: few; CDR3nt: TGTGCCAGCAGTGAAATACGGTACAATCAGCCCCAGCATTTT; CDR3aa: CASSEIRYNQPQHF
d_gene: TRBD1; v_gene: TRBV30; j_gene: TRBJ1-1; abundance: .; CDR3nt: TGTGCCTGGAGTGTACGGGACAGTTATTTGAACACTGAAGCTTTCTTT; CDR3aa: CAWSVRDSYLNTEAFF
d_gene: .; v_gene: TRBV18; j_gene: TRBJ1-2; abundance: .; CDR3nt: TGTGCCAGCTCACCACGGGAGGGCAGGGTGTATGGCTACACCTTC; CDR3aa: CASSPREGRVYGYTF
d_gene: .; v_gene: TRBV28; j_gene: TRBJ2-3; abundance: .; CDR3nt: TGTGCCAGCCTAAAAGACTTAACAGGGTCAGATACGCAGTATTTT; CDR3aa: CASLKDLTGSDTQYF
d_gene: TRBD2; v_gene: TRBV15; j_gene: TRBJ2-7; abundance: .; CDR3nt: TGTGCCACCTCACTGGAAGCGGGAGTCTACGAGCAGTACTTC; CDR3aa: CATSLEAGVYEQYF
d_gene: TRBD1; v_gene: TRBV11-2; j_gene: TRBJ1-5; abundance: .; CDR3nt: TGTGCCAGCAGCCCGGACAGGGCAGGACAGCCCCAGCATTTT; CDR3aa: CASSPDRAGQPQHF
d_gene: .; v_gene: TRBV7-2; j_gene: TRBJ2-4; abundance: .; CDR3nt: TGTGCCAGCAGCCACCTGGGGGCCAGCCAGGGCATTCAGTACTTC; CDR3aa: CASSHLGASQGIQYF
d_gene: .; v_gene: TRBV28; j_gene: TRBJ2-2; abundance: .; CDR3nt: TGTGCCAGCAATAGGGGTACCGGGGAGCTGTTTTTT; CDR3aa: CASNRGTGELFF
d_gene: TRBD1; v_gene: TRBV4-2; j_gene: TRBJ2-1; abundance: .; CDR3nt: TGTGCCAGCAGCCAAGAGACAGGGGGTTGGAATGAGCAGTTCTTC; CDR3aa: CASSQETGGWNEQFF
d_gene: TRBD1; v_gene: TRBV5-1; j_gene: TRBJ2-1; abundance: few; CDR3nt: TGCGCCAGCGCTTTGGGACAGGGCGAGCAGTTCTTC; CDR3aa: CASALGQGEQFF
d_gene: TRBD2; v_gene: TRBV28; j_gene: TRBJ2-1; abundance: .; CDR3nt: TGTGCCAGCAGTTTTACTAGCGGGAACAATGAGCAGTTCTTC; CDR3aa: CASSFTSGNNEQFF
d_gene: .; v_gene: TRBV7-3; j_gene: TRBJ2-2; abundance: .; CDR3nt: TGTGCCAGCAGCTCGCGGAGTGGACTAACCAACACCGGGGAGCTGTTTTTT; CDR3aa: CASSSRSGLTNTGELFF
d_gene: TRBD2; v_gene: TRBV5-1; j_gene: TRBJ2-7; abundance: .; CDR3nt: TGCGCCAGCAGCTTGGTGGCGGGAGACTACGAGCAGTACTTC; CDR3aa: CASSLVAGDYEQYF
d_gene: .; v_gene: TRBV11-2; j_gene: TRBJ2-3; abundance: .; CDR3nt: TGTGCCAGCAGCGTCGAGCATCGTAGCACAGATACGCAGTATTTT; CDR3aa: CASSVEHRSTDTQYF
d_gene: .; v_gene: TRBV28; j_gene: TRBJ1-5; abundance: .; CDR3nt: TGTGCCAGCAAGGCTCGGGGGGATGGTGGCCATCAGCCCCAGCATTTT; CDR3aa: CASKARGDGGHQPQHF
d_gene: TRBD2; v_gene: TRBV18; j_gene: TRBJ2-7; abundance: .; CDR3nt: TGTGCCAGCTCACCACCACGGATATCTAGCGGGAGGTTCGAGCAGTACTTC; CDR3aa: CASSPPRISSGRFEQYF
d_gene: .; v_gene: TRBV9; j_gene: TRBJ2-3; abundance: .; CDR3nt: TGTGCCAGCAGCGTAGGAGGCAGGGACTTTGATACGCAGTATTTT; CDR3aa: CASSVGGRDFDTQYF
d_gene: TRBD2; v_gene: TRBV5-1; j_gene: TRBJ2-3; abundance: once; CDR3nt: TGCGCCAGCAGCTTGGTACTAGCGTCTAGCACAGATACGCAGTATTTT; CDR3aa: CASSLVLASSTDTQYF
d_gene: .; v_gene: TRBV6-4; j_gene: TRBJ2-7; abundance: .; CDR3nt: TGTGCCAGCAGTGACGCGAAAGCCTCCTACGAGCAGTACTTC; CDR3aa: CASSDAKASYEQYF
d_gene: .; v_gene: TRBV5-1; j_gene: TRBJ2-5; abundance: once; CDR3nt: TGCGCCAGCAGCTTGGTTGCGAGCGGAGCTCAAGAGACCCAGTACTTC; CDR3aa: CASSLVASGAQETQYF
d_gene: TRBD2; v_gene: TRBV5-1; j_gene: TRBJ2-1; abundance: once; CDR3nt: TGCGCCAGCAGCACGGGACTAAATGAGCAGTTCTTC; CDR3aa: CASSTGLNEQFF
d_gene: .; v_gene: TRBV5-1; j_gene: TRBJ1-5; abundance: few; CDR3nt: TGCGCCAGCAGCTTGACGGGTAATCAGCCCCAGCATTTT; CDR3aa: CASSLTGNQPQHF
d_gene: .; v_gene: TRBV25-1; j_gene: TRBJ2-7; abundance: .; CDR3nt: TGTGCCAGCAGCCCCCCCACCAGGGGATCCTACGAGCAGTACTTC; CDR3aa: CASSPPTRGSYEQYF
d_gene: .; v_gene: TRBV27; j_gene: TRBJ1-2; abundance: .; CDR3nt: TGTGCCAGCAGTCTAACAGGGAACCATGGCTACACCTTC; CDR3aa: CASSLTGNHGYTF
d_gene: TRBD2; v_gene: TRBV5-6; j_gene: TRBJ2-5; abundance: .; CDR3nt: TGTGCCAGCAGCCTACGACTAGCGGGTGGGAAGACCCAGTACTTC; CDR3aa: CASSLRLAGGKTQYF